This T cell receptor beta chain appears in the sequencing data of a study of blood T cells in healthy people across ages. Overall study: The capture of about one barcoded beta molecule per two T cells was achieved by template switching.

With regard to this clonotype: The antigen is undetermined. The junction differs from germline at one of its ends, possibly a read error.

The CDR3 has 12 amino acids. Germline V gene sequence: CDR1 MDHEN, CDR2 SYDVKM. PCR was performed a second time for about 7 to 12 cycles using a sample-barcoded 5' primer and a J-beta primer mix. Each of the cDNA molecules was tagged by a template-switch adaptor with 12 random nucleotides. TCRdb passed the 5' RACE reads through MiXCR, listing each CDR3 protein once. The sample shows roughly 700,000 distinct CDR3 sequences, about half of them seen only once. Whole-study results and caveats: Comparison with aged donors showed that long-lived donors had more naive CD4+ cells and higher diversity.

Material for sequencing was blood. The rearrangement uses TRBV28 and TRBJ2-1; 7 bases match TRBD2. The TCR was taken from a woman in her sixties in good health. The CDR3 DNA reads as TGCGGGACTGGCGGGGGTAACAATGAGCAGTTCTTC. Translated: CGTGGGNNEQFF.